This T cell receptor beta chain is drawn from a study of T-cell reconstitution after alpha-beta-depleted transplantation in children. Study findings and constraints: It was surviving recipient T cells and thymic progenitors that gave some patients high TCRbeta diversity at day 60. Where alpha-beta T cells came from about two months after transplant was reportedly several hundred expanded graft clones. T-cell numbers and diversity, one year after transplant, stemmed largely from T cells that were newly produced.

As for this clonotype: Its antigen is undetermined.

Unique molecular identifiers tagged the TCRbeta library. TCRdb fed the PCR reads into MiXCR, producing one record per CDR3 protein. The sample contains a few hundred thousand distinct CDR3 sequences, over 20% of which appear only once. This sequence was found in a boy in the first two years of life with Wiskott-Aldrich syndrome, due to receive a stem cell transplant. The sequencing used PBMCs, collected before TCRalphabeta/CD19-depleted stem cell transplant.

The CDR3 reads CASSLGLAGGWTGELFF. For the CDR3, the DNA is TGCGCCAGCAGCTTGGGGCTCGCGGGAGGATGGACCGGGGAGCTGTTTTTT. This rearrangement joins TRBV5-1 to TRBJ2-2; 8 bases match TRBD2. With 0 bases clipped from V and 5 bases from J, the junction kept 9 bases outside the gene matches. CDR1 and CDR2 from the germline V gene are SGHRS and YFSETQ. This CDR3 spans 17 amino acids. Variable domain in full (rest from reference TRBV5-1 and TRBJ2-2): KAGVTQTPRYLIKTRGQQVTLSCSPISGHRSVSWYQQTPGQGLQFLFEYFSETQRNKGNFPGRFSGRQFSNSRSEMNVSTLELGDSALYLCASSLGLAGGWTGELFFGEGSRLTVL.